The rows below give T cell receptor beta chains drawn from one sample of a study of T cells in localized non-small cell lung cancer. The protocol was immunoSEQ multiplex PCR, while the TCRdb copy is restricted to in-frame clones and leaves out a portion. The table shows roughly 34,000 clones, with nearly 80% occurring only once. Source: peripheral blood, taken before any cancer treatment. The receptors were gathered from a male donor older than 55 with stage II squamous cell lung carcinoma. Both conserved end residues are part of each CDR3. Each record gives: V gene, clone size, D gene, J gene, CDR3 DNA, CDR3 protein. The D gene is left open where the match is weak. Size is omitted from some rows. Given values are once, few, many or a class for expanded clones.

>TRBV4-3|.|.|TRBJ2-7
TGCGCCAGCAGCCAAGTTAGAGCCGCTCCCTACGAGCAGTACTTC
CASSQVRAAPYEQYF
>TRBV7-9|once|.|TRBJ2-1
TGTGCCAGCAGCTTAGTGGGGTTGGCTTTGCAGTTCTTC
CASSLVGLALQFF
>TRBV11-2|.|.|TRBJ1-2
TGTGCCAGCAGCTTAGGGGGCATCGGCGCCGGCTATGGCTACACCTTC
CASSLGGIGAGYGYTF
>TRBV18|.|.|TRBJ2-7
TGTGCCAGCTCACCACAGGTAGCAGCCCCGCGATTC
CASSPQVAAPRF
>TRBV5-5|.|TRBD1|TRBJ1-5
TGTGCCAGCAGCTCATTGACAGGGGAAGGTCAGCCCCAGCATTTT
CASSSLTGEGQPQHF
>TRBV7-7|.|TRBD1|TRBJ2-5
TGTGCCAGCAGCTTAGGACAGACAGGGGGTTTGGAGACCCAGTACTTC
CASSLGQTGGLETQYF
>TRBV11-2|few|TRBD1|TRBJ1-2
TGTGCCAGCAGCTTAGACCGGACAGGGGATGGCTACACCTTC
CASSLDRTGDGYTF
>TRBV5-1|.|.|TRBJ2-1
TGCGCCAGCAGCTTGGACTCCTTCAATGAGCAGTTCTTC
CASSLDSFNEQFF
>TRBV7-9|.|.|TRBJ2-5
TGTGCCAGCAGCTTTAGTGGGGGGGCCCTGGAGACCCAGTACTTC
CASSFSGGALETQYF
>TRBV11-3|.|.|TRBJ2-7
TGTGCCAGCAGCTCGGTGGGGGGCCTGGCCTACGAGCAGTACTTC
CASSSVGGLAYEQYF
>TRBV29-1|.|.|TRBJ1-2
TGCAGCGTTGAAGGCAAAGGGGGGGCCTTCGGAGGCTACACCTTC
CSVEGKGGAFGGYTF
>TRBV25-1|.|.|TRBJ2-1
TGTGCCAGCAGGACTTATTACAATGAGCAGTTCTTC
CASRTYYNEQFF
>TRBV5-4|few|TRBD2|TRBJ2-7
TGTGCCAGCAGCTTGGAAGGCGGGAGGGCCCACGAGCAGTACTTC
CASSLEGGRAHEQYF
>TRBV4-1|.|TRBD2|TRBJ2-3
TGCGCCAGCAGCCGTTTAGCGGGGGAAACGCAGTATTTT
CASSRLAGETQYF
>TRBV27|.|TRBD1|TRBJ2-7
TGTGCCAGCAGTTTCTCGACAGGGGTTTTATTCTACGAGCAGTACTTC
CASSFSTGVLFYEQYF
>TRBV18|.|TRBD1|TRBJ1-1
TGTGCCAGCTCACCACTCCAGGGGGAGAACACTGAAGCTTTCTTT
CASSPLQGENTEAFF
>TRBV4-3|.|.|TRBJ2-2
TGCGCCAGCAGCCAAGATCGGGCCGGGGAGCTGTTTTTT
CASSQDRAGELFF
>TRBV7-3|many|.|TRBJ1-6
TGTGCCAGCAGTCCTAGGGGGGGAACTGATTCACCCCTCCACTTT
CASSPRGGTDSPLHF
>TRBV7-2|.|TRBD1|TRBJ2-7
TGTGCCAGCAGCTCCCCGGACAGGGGGGCCTACGAGCAGTACTTC
CASSSPDRGAYEQYF
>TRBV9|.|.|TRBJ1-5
TGTGCCAGCAGCGTAGGGGCAGGGGAAGATCATCAGCCCCAGCATTTT
CASSVGAGEDHQPQHF
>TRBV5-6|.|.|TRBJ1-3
TGTGCCAGCAGCGAGGGACAAAATTATAGAAACACCATATATTTT
CASSEGQNYRNTIYF
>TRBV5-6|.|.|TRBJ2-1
TGTGCCAGCAGGCCACCCGACGCACTTATAGACAATGAGCAGTTCTTC
CASRPPDALIDNEQFF
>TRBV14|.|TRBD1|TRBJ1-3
TGTGCCAGCAGCCTCGGGACAGCCTCTGGAAACACCATATATTTT
CASSLGTASGNTIYF
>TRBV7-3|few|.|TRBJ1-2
TGTGCCAGCAGCCCCAACCTGGCCGCGGCGGAGGGCTACACCTTC
CASSPNLAAAEGYTF
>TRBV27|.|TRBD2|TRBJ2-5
TGTGCCTGCTACAGCGGGGGGCCGGGGGAGACCCAGTACTTC
CACYSGGPGETQYF
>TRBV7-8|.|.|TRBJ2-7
TGTGCCAGCAGCTTAGAAATTAGCGGTACCTACGAGCAGTACTTC
CASSLEISGTYEQYF
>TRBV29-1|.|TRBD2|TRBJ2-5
TGCAGCGCCGGGACTAGCGGGAAAGAGACCCAGTACTTC
CSAGTSGKETQYF
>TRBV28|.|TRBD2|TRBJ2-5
TGTGCCAGCAGTTTACTAGCGGGAGAGACCCAGTACTTC
CASSLLAGETQYF
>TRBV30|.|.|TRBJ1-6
TGTGCCTGGAGTGTACACAGCCAGGAACCCCTCCACTTT
CAWSVHSQEPLHF
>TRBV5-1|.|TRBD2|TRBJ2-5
TGCGCCAGCAGCCTAGGGCAGGGAGGGGTGATCGAGACCCAGTACTTC
CASSLGQGGVIETQYF
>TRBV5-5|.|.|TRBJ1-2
TGTGCCAGCAGCTTGGACTTCTCGGAGGTTGGCTACACCTTC
CASSLDFSEVGYTF
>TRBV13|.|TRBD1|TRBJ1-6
TGTGCCAGCAGCTTAGGGTCAAGACAGGGTTCACCCCTCCACTTT
CASSLGSRQGSPLHF
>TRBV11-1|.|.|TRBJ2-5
TGTGCCAGCAGCTTAACGGAGACCCAGTACTTC
CASSLTETQYF
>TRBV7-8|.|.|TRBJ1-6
TGTGCCAGCAGCTTAAATTACGGGGTTGGTGATTCACCCCTCCACTTT
CASSLNYGVGDSPLHF
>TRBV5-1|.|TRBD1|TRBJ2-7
TGCGCCAGCAGCGAGGGCGGGACAGGGCGCCTCGAGCAGTACTTC
CASSEGGTGRLEQYF
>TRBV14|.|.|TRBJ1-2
TGTGCCAGCAGCCAAGAGATAAACTATGGCTACACCTTC
CASSQEINYGYTF
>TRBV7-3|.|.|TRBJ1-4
TGTGCCAGCAGTGGCTTGAGCTTGACGGGGGGCGATACTAATGAAAAACTGTTTTTT
CASSGLSLTGGDTNEKLFF
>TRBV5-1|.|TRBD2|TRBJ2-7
TGCGCCAGCAGCCTGGGACTAAGGAGCTCCTACGAGCAGTACTTC
CASSLGLRSSYEQYF
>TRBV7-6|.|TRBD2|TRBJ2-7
TGTGCCAGCAGCTTAGTATGGCGGGGGGGTCTTGACGAGCAGTACTTC
CASSLVWRGGLDEQYF
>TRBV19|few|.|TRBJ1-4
TGTGCCAGTAGTATGTGGGGCAGGAAGGGAGAGGAAAAACTGTTTTTT
CASSMWGRKGEEKLFF
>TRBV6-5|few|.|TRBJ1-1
TGTGCCAGCAGCCCAAACGGGGAAGTCGACACTGAAGCTTTCTTT
CASSPNGEVDTEAFF
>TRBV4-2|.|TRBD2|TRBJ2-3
TGTGCCAGCAGCCAAGCGATGACCAGCGGGGCCATAGATACGCAGTATTTT
CASSQAMTSGAIDTQYF
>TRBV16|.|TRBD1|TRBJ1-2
TGTGCCAGCAGCCAACTACAGGGGGCGTTGGGCTATGGCTACACCTTC
CASSQLQGALGYGYTF
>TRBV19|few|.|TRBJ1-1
TGTGCCAGTAGTATCATAGAAGGGGTTAGGAACACTGAAGCTTTCTTT
CASSIIEGVRNTEAFF
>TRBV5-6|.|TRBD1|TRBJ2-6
TGTGCCAGCAGCTTGACAGGGGGCCAACCCTCTGGGGCCAACGTCCTGACTTTC
CASSLTGGQPSGANVLTF